The present TCR beta chain was sequenced within a study of blood T cell repertoires in COVID-19. Looking at the study overall: The United States, Italy and Spain provided the acute and convalescent COVID-19 samples. From T cells, B-cell-depleted T cells, or PBMCs came the material, which was cDNA or gDNA.

Germline V gene sequence: CDR1 SGHAT, CDR2 FQNNGV. V shed 3 bases and J shed 4 bases, with 12 bases lying between them. The CDR3 is 14 residues long. In the original processing: It was from reference gene primer amplification that nucleated cell counts were estimated. Data came from immunoSEQ multiplex PCR; TCRdb stores just in-frame clones and leaves some out. The V and J calls and clone size were taken over from that table, and D and trimming were inferred from the DNA. The data contain approximately 300,000 clones, about 82% of them singletons. The sequence was obtained from a woman between 45 and 60 years old with acute or convalescent COVID-19. Sequencing was carried out using peripheral blood. The chain employs TRBV11-2 and TRBJ2-5, with a tentative D call TRBD1 (6 bases). The CDR3 region is CASSFGGPRETQYF. The DNA of the CDR3 is TGTGCCAGCAGCTTTGGGGGCCCACGAGAGACCCAGTACTTC.